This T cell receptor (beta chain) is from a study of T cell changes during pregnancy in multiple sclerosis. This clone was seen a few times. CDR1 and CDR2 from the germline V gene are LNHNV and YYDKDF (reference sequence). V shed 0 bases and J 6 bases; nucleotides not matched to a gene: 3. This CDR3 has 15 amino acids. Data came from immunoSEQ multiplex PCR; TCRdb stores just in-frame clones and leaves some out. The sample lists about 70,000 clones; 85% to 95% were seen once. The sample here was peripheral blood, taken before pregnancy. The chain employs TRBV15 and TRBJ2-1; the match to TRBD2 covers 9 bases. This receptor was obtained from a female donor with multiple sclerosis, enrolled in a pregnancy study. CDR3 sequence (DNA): TGTGCCACCAGCAGAGATAGCGGGAGTTTCAATGAGCAGTTCTTC. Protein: CATSRDSGSFNEQFF.